The sequence of this TCR beta chain was determined in a study of control samples from healthy donors and cancer patients. CDR1 is SGHRS and CDR2 is YFSETQ in the germline V gene. The CDR3 loop spans 14 amino acids. V lost 4 bases, J lost 5 bases, and 5 bases stayed unmatched. Libraries were prepared by immunoSEQ multiplex PCR; TCRdb keeps only in-frame clonotypes and omits some of them. The sample includes 100,000 to 150,000 clones, 75% to 95% seen only once; the top ten take about 2.7%. The chain is built from TRBV5-1 and TRBJ2-5, with TRBD2 matching over 10 bases. The sequence came from a man aged 40-50 years in good health. Sample: blood. The CDR3 loop is CASSNSGGTETQYF. The CDR3 bases are TGCGCCAGCAGCAATAGCGGGGGGACGGAGACCCAGTACTTC.